A selection of T cell receptor beta chains follows, all from one sample in a study of beta chain features in type 1 diabetes. The assay was immunoSEQ multiplex PCR, and TCRdb's table has in-frame clones only and misses some. Of 900,000 or so clones detected, 15% to 20% appear once; the ten largest clones hold 0.02% to 0.03%. Sequenced input: naive CD4+ T cells from blood. These receptors came from a woman between 18 and 29 years old in good health. CDR3s include the opening cysteine and the closing phenylalanine or tryptophan. D genes are given only for firm matches. The size field is filled for only some rows; it gives once, few, many or a size class.

abundance: .
v_gene: TRBV29-1
d_gene: .
j_gene: TRBJ2-7
CDR3aa: CSGGQTAYEQYF
CDR3nt: TGCAGCGGTGGACAGACCGCCTACGAGCAGTACTTC

abundance: few
v_gene: TRBV18
d_gene: .
j_gene: TRBJ1-1
CDR3aa: CASSPPGQAPPTEAFF
CDR3nt: TGTGCCAGCTCACCTCCCGGGCAGGCGCCCCCCACTGAAGCTTTCTTT

abundance: few
v_gene: TRBV18
d_gene: .
j_gene: TRBJ2-2
CDR3aa: CASSPPSQPGELFF
CDR3nt: TGTGCCAGCTCACCACCTTCCCAGCCCGGGGAGCTGTTTTTT

abundance: .
v_gene: TRBV15
d_gene: TRBD1
j_gene: TRBJ2-2
CDR3aa: CATSRPPGQGIAGELFF
CDR3nt: TGTGCCACCAGCAGACCTCCGGGACAGGGGATCGCCGGGGAGCTGTTTTTT

abundance: .
v_gene: TRBV5-1
d_gene: .
j_gene: TRBJ1-2
CDR3aa: CASSLGGSYGYTF
CDR3nt: TGCGCCAGCAGCTTAGGAGGGAGTTATGGCTACACCTTC

abundance: .
v_gene: TRBV15
d_gene: .
j_gene: TRBJ2-7
CDR3aa: CATSSLGPGYEQYF
CDR3nt: TGTGCCACCAGCAGCCTGGGACCAGGCTACGAGCAGTACTTC

abundance: .
v_gene: TRBV7-9
d_gene: TRBD2
j_gene: TRBJ2-7
CDR3aa: CASSLTSGTREQYF
CDR3nt: TGTGCCAGCAGCTTAACCAGCGGGACCCGCGAGCAGTACTTC

abundance: .
v_gene: TRBV6-5
d_gene: .
j_gene: TRBJ1-2
CDR3aa: CASSYSGASGYGYTF
CDR3nt: TGTGCCAGCAGTTACTCGGGGGCCTCGGGGTATGGCTACACCTTC

abundance: few
v_gene: TRBV2
d_gene: .
j_gene: TRBJ2-5
CDR3aa: CASRLEAGETQYF
CDR3nt: TGTGCCAGCAGGTTGGAAGCGGGAGAGACCCAGTACTTC

abundance: few
v_gene: TRBV2
d_gene: .
j_gene: TRBJ1-1
CDR3aa: CASNGAGHTEAFF
CDR3nt: TGTGCCAGCAATGGGGCAGGGCACACTGAAGCTTTCTTT

abundance: .
v_gene: TRBV7-2
d_gene: .
j_gene: TRBJ2-7
CDR3aa: CASSLALGRGSYEQYF
CDR3nt: TGTGCCAGCAGCTTAGCGCTAGGGCGTGGATCCTACGAGCAGTACTTC

abundance: .
v_gene: TRBV4-2
d_gene: .
j_gene: TRBJ2-7
CDR3aa: CASSQVKGPSYEQYF
CDR3nt: TGTGCCAGCAGCCAAGTTAAGGGGCCCTCGTACGAGCAGTACTTC

abundance: .
v_gene: TRBV19
d_gene: TRBD2
j_gene: TRBJ2-4
CDR3aa: CASSLTTSGRDIQYF
CDR3nt: TGTGCCAGTAGTCTTACGACTAGCGGGAGAGACATTCAGTACTTC

abundance: .
v_gene: TRBV2
d_gene: .
j_gene: TRBJ2-5
CDR3aa: CASRGAQETQYF
CDR3nt: TGTGCCAGCAGGGGGGCGCAAGAGACCCAGTACTTC

abundance: few
v_gene: TRBV6-5
d_gene: TRBD1
j_gene: TRBJ1-1
CDR3aa: CATGQGAINTEAFF
CDR3nt: TGTGCCACTGGACAGGGGGCAATAAACACTGAAGCTTTCTTT

abundance: few
v_gene: TRBV28
d_gene: .
j_gene: TRBJ2-2
CDR3aa: CASSSHTNTGELFF
CDR3nt: TGTGCCAGCAGTTCCCACACAAACACCGGGGAGCTGTTTTTT